A selection of T cell receptor beta chains follows, all from one sample in a study of blood T cell repertoires in COVID-19. Only in-frame clones appear in the TCRdb table, and some are missing; sequencing was by immunoSEQ multiplex PCR. In the table there are approximately 300,000 clones, 85% of which are singletons. Sequencing input: peripheral blood. The receptors were sampled from a woman aged 45 to 65 with active or convalescent COVID-19. Both conserved end residues are part of each CDR3. D genes are given only for firm matches. Clone size appears in some rows only: once, few, many, or a class for an expanded clone.

clone_size	d_call	v_call	j_call	cdr3_aa	cdr3_nt
many	TRBD1	TRBV19	TRBJ1-3	CASSRTGDISGNTIYF	TGTGCCAGTAGCCGGACAGGAGATATCTCTGGAAACACCATATATTTT
once	NA	TRBV13	TRBJ2-1	CASSLGGPSYNEQFF	TGTGCCAGCAGCTTAGGGGGGCCCTCCTACAATGAGCAGTTCTTC
once	TRBD1	TRBV5-1	TRBJ1-3	CASSLGPDRVWTGNTIYF	TGCGCCAGCAGCTTGGGCCCGGACAGGGTGTGGACTGGAAACACCATATATTTT
NA	TRBD1	TRBV5-1	TRBJ2-3	CASSLAVTGDGTDTQYF	TGCGCCAGCAGCTTGGCCGTGACAGGGGACGGCACAGATACGCAGTATTTT
NA	TRBD1	TRBV15	TRBJ2-1	CATSRTRPGQGNNEQFF	TGTGCCACCAGCAGAACGCGACCGGGACAGGGGAACAATGAGCAGTTCTTC
NA	TRBD1	TRBV5-1	TRBJ1-3	CASSERIQGTGNTIYF	TGCGCCAGCAGCGAAAGGATACAGGGGACTGGAAACACCATATATTTT
NA	TRBD1	TRBV4-1	TRBJ1-1	CASSPRGRDTEAFF	TGCGCCAGCAGCCCCAGGGGGCGAGACACTGAAGCTTTCTTT
NA	NA	TRBV10-3	TRBJ1-4	CAISEQGMATNEKLFF	TGTGCCATCAGTGAGCAGGGAATGGCAACTAATGAAAAACTGTTTTTT
NA	NA	TRBV19	TRBJ2-1	CASRMKTGVVNEQFF	TGTGCCAGTAGGATGAAGACGGGAGTGGTAAATGAGCAGTTCTTC
NA	NA	TRBV5-6	TRBJ1-2	CASSFLGSFSGRAPTTF	TGTGCCAGCAGCTTTCTGGGCTCGTTCTCGGGCAGGGCCCCTACCACCTTC
NA	NA	TRBV7-9	TRBJ2-1	CASSLRGQEQFF	TGTGCCAGCAGCCTTAGGGGCCAGGAGCAGTTCTTC
NA	NA	TRBV24-1	TRBJ2-1	CATSDRQRPPYNEQFF	TGTGCCACCAGTGATCGCCAGCGGCCACCCTACAATGAGCAGTTCTTC
NA	NA	TRBV30	TRBJ1-1	CAWSLGPTEAFF	TGTGCCTGGAGTCTGGGGCCCACTGAAGCTTTCTTT
NA	NA	TRBV28	TRBJ2-1	CASSLWAGSGNEQFF	TGTGCCAGCAGTTTATGGGCGGGATCGGGCAATGAGCAGTTCTTC
few	NA	TRBV6-5	TRBJ1-1	CASSYGNMNTEAFF	TGTGCCAGCAGTTACGGTAACATGAACACTGAAGCTTTCTTT
NA	NA	TRBV19	TRBJ2-7	CASSRGVRGEQYF	TGTGCCAGTAGTAGGGGCGTGCGGGGCGAGCAGTACTTC
NA	TRBD1	TRBV10-3	TRBJ2-1	CAISGTGTNEQFF	TGTGCCATTTCCGGGACAGGGACTAATGAGCAGTTCTTC
NA	TRBD2	TRBV10-3	TRBJ2-7	CAISATSGKFYEQYF	TGTGCCATCAGTGCGACTAGCGGGAAATTCTACGAGCAGTACTTC
once	NA	TRBV7-2	TRBJ1-2	CASSSFPRGGNYGYTF	TGTGCCAGCAGCTCCTTTCCCCGGGGGGGTAACTATGGCTACACCTTC
NA	TRBD2	TRBV15	TRBJ2-5	CATSRVPGLAGGPPETQYF	TGTGCCACCAGCAGAGTCCCGGGACTAGCGGGAGGGCCGCCGGAGACCCAGTACTTC
NA	TRBD1	TRBV18	TRBJ1-1	CASSKTGTGVNTEAFF	TGTGCCAGCTCAAAGACCGGGACAGGGGTTAACACTGAAGCTTTCTTT
NA	TRBD1	TRBV15	TRBJ1-1	CATSRESGTGKNTEAFF	TGTGCCACCAGCCGAGAATCCGGGACAGGGAAGAACACTGAAGCTTTCTTT
NA	NA	TRBV18	TRBJ2-7	CASSPRAGVSYEQYF	TGTGCCAGCTCGCCACGGGCAGGCGTATCCTACGAGCAGTACTTC
few	NA	TRBV18	TRBJ2-7	CASSPGDNYEQYF	TGTGCCAGCTCACCAGGGGACAACTACGAGCAGTACTTC
NA	NA	TRBV7-6	TRBJ2-5	CASSLMALAQETQYF	TGTGCCAGCAGCTTAATGGCGTTAGCACAAGAGACCCAGTACTTC
NA	TRBD1	TRBV30	TRBJ1-2	CAWKDQGVRGYTF	TGTGCCTGGAAGGACCAGGGGGTCCGGGGCTACACCTTC
NA	NA	TRBV21-1	TRBJ1-5	CARGGNSNQPQHF	TGTGCCAGGGGGGGTAATAGCAATCAGCCCCAGCATTTT
NA	NA	TRBV5-6	TRBJ2-1	CASSGPLNNEQFF	TGTGCCAGCAGTGGGCCTCTGAATAATGAGCAGTTCTTC
few	NA	TRBV11-2	TRBJ1-4	CASSPGFRTNEKLFF	TGTGCCAGCAGCCCGGGATTCCGAACTAATGAAAAACTGTTTTTT
NA	NA	TRBV20-1	TRBJ1-1	CSAPVYTEAFF	TGCAGTGCTCCTGTATACACTGAAGCTTTCTTT
NA	TRBD2	TRBV5-1	TRBJ2-7	CARPAGGGGEQYF	TGCGCCCGCCCGGCGGGAGGGGGGGGCGAGCAGTACTTC
NA	NA	TRBV11-2	TRBJ2-2	CASSFYGTNTGELFF	TGTGCCAGCAGCTTTTACGGTACGAACACCGGGGAGCTGTTTTTT
NA	NA	TRBV15	TRBJ1-4	CATSSAEPYEKLFF	TGTGCCACCAGCAGTGCGGAGCCGTATGAAAAACTGTTTTTT
few	TRBD1	TRBV25-1	TRBJ2-7	CASSARTGERDEQYF	TGTGCCAGCAGTGCTCGGACAGGGGAAAGAGACGAGCAGTACTTC
NA	TRBD2	TRBV6-5	TRBJ2-2	CASRGLAGELFF	TGTGCCAGCAGGGGACTAGCTGGGGAGCTGTTTTTT
NA	TRBD1	TRBV28	TRBJ2-5	CASRGQGVETQYF	TGTGCCAGCCGCGGACAGGGGGTAGAGACCCAGTACTTC
NA	TRBD2	TRBV3-1/TRBV3-2	TRBJ2-1	CASSQDERLAGNNEQFF	TGTGCCAGCAGCCAAGATGAGCGGCTAGCGGGAAACAATGAGCAGTTCTTC
NA	NA	TRBV5-1	TRBJ1-3	CASSRTSQSGNTIYF	TGCGCCAGCAGCCGTACCAGTCAATCTGGAAACACCATATATTTT
few	NA	TRBV5-5	TRBJ1-2	CASSLKAGPGGYTF	TGTGCCAGCAGCTTGAAGGCGGGGCCCGGGGGCTACACCTTC
NA	NA	TRBV5-8	TRBJ2-3	CASSLLGDPSTDTQYF	TGTGCCAGCAGCTTGTTGGGAGATCCTAGCACAGATACGCAGTATTTT
NA	TRBD1	TRBV12-3/TRBV12-4	TRBJ2-3	CASSFVGQGLQYF	TGTGCCAGCAGTTTCGTGGGACAGGGCTTACAGTATTTT
NA	NA	TRBV5-1	TRBJ1-3	CASRVENGNTIYF	TGCGCCAGCAGGGTCGAGAATGGAAACACCATATATTTT
NA	NA	TRBV4-1	TRBJ1-1	CASSLGRGYRGRTEAFF	TGCGCCAGCAGCCTTGGGAGGGGGTATCGGGGGAGGACTGAAGCTTTCTTT
NA	TRBD1	TRBV7-9	TRBJ1-1	CASSSGQGNTEAFF	TGTGCCAGCAGCTCAGGACAGGGAAACACTGAAGCTTTCTTT
NA	TRBD2	TRBV19	TRBJ2-1	CASGSGRGQFF	TGTGCCAGCGGGAGCGGGAGGGGGCAGTTCTTC
NA	NA	TRBV7-2	TRBJ2-7	CASSLGVSLTPNYEQYF	TGTGCCAGCAGCTTAGGAGTCTCCTTGACTCCCAACTACGAGCAGTACTTC
NA	NA	TRBV7-8	TRBJ1-5	CASSPRDNNQPQHF	TGTGCCAGCAGTCCACGGGACAACAATCAGCCCCAGCATTTT
NA	NA	TRBV6-5	TRBJ2-5	CASSPYRDQETQYF	TGTGCCAGCAGCCCCTACAGGGACCAAGAGACCCAGTACTTC
NA	TRBD2	TRBV6-6	TRBJ2-3	CASGAGEGTDTQYF	TGTGCCAGCGGGGCGGGAGAGGGAACAGATACGCAGTATTTT
NA	TRBD1	TRBV19	TRBJ1-1	CASRPGQGLYTEAFF	TGTGCCAGTAGGCCGGGACAGGGTCTTTACACTGAAGCTTTCTTT
NA	TRBD1	TRBV11-2	TRBJ1-4	CASSSPTGGFTNEKLFF	TGTGCCAGCAGCTCCCCGACAGGGGGCTTTACTAATGAAAAACTGTTTTTT
NA	NA	TRBV25-1	TRBJ2-2	CASSASGENTGELFF	TGTGCCAGCAGTGCGTCGGGAGAGAACACCGGGGAGCTGTTTTTT
NA	NA	TRBV7-8	TRBJ1-1	CASSLQGVEAFF	TGTGCCAGCAGCTTACAGGGCGTCGAAGCTTTCTTT